These 11 T cell receptor beta chains were sequenced from one sample in a study of blood T cell repertoires in COVID-19. Repertoires were generated with immunoSEQ multiplex PCR, while TCRdb's copy carries only in-frame clones and drops some. The sample has more than 130,000 clones; roughly 89% are singletons. Material: peripheral blood. The receptor source for this set is a woman aged 40-49 years with acute or convalescent COVID-19.

The V and J genes are TRBV10-3 and TRBJ1-3; D call uncertain. Germline-derived CDR1 and CDR2 are ENHRY and SYGVKD. The length of the CDR3 is 21 residues. Deletions cut 3 bases from V and 0 bases from J, with 27 bases between. In DNA, the CDR3 is TGTGCCATCAGTGAAACCGGGTTGGAACGGGAACGGAGGTTCTCTGGAAACACCATATATTTT. Translating gives CAISETGLERERRFSGNTIYF.

This chain uses TRBV10-3 with TRBJ1-4; TRBD1 might be the D (5 bases). Germline CDR1 is ENHRY and CDR2 is SYGVKD. V lost 3 bases, J lost 4 bases, and 9 bases lay in between. This CDR3 region has 14 residues. CDR3 protein: CAISDVGDNEKLFF. As DNA, the CDR3 is TGTGCCATCAGTGATGTAGGGGATAATGAAAAACTGTTTTTT.

The chain has TRBV2 and TRBJ1-3; D might be TRBD1 (6 bases). The V gene's germline CDR1 is SNHLY and CDR2 FYNNEI. Trimming pared 7 bases from V and 7 bases from J, leaving 20 bases between. This CDR3 is built from 15 residues. CDR3 bases: TGTGCCAGCAAATCACAGGGCCAGGTTGGGAACACCATATATTTT. Protein product: CASKSQGQVGNTIYF.

V is TRBV27 and J is TRBJ2-2, with a tentative D call TRBD2 (5 bases). The germline V and J ends were trimmed by 2 bases and 1 base, with 5 bases remaining between them. This CDR3 has 14 residues. Germline V gives CDR1 MNHEY, CDR2 SMNVEV (reference sequence). The CDR3 protein is CASSLRGNTGELFF. CDR3 coding DNA: TGTGCCAGCAGTTTACGGGGGAACACCGGGGAGCTGTTTTTT.

The V gene is TRBV5-1, the J gene TRBJ1-1; 10 bases align to TRBD1. Germline CDR1 SGHRS, CDR2 YFSETQ. V gave up 6 bases and J gave up 5 bases; unmatched junction bases: 7. The CDR3 has 14 amino acids. The CDR3 sequence is CASTRQGASTEAFF. The CDR3 DNA reads as TGCGCCAGCACCAGACAGGGGGCGAGTACTGAAGCTTTCTTT.

This chain uses TRBV9 with TRBJ1-1; weak D call: TRBD1 (5 bases). V was pared by 0 bases and J by 1 base, with 10 bases between. Germline CDR1 SGDLS, CDR2 YYNGEE. The CDR3 contains 15 residues. The CDR3 DNA reads as TGTGCCAGCAGCGTAGGAGAGACAGAGAACACTGAAGCTTTCTTT. Its protein is CASSVGETENTEAFF.

The chain joins TRBV2 to TRBJ2-7; TRBD2 matches 10 bases. The V segment lost 5 bases and the J segment 5 bases; nucleotides outside the gene matches: 6. The CDR3 sequence is 14 residues long. Germline V gene sequence: CDR1 SNHLY, CDR2 FYNNEI. CDR3 loop: CASSPSGRMDEQYF. CDR3 DNA: TGTGCCAGCAGTCCTAGCGGGAGAATGGACGAGCAGTACTTC. The full variable domain, with the rest looked up from reference TRBV2 and TRBJ2-7, is EPEVTQTPSHQVTQMGQEVILRCVPISNHLYFYWYRQILGQKVEFLVSFYNNEISEKSEIFDDQFSVERPDGSNFTLKIRSTKLEDSAMYFCASSPSGRMDEQYFGPGTRLTVT.

The chain is built from TRBV11-2 and TRBJ2-3, with D uncertain. V lost 6 bases to trimming and J lost 4 bases, with 11 bases between them. In germline, CDR1 is SGHAT, CDR2 FQNNGV. The CDR3 loop spans 13 amino acids. Here the CDR3 reads CASRLLPADTQYF. CDR3 DNA sequence: TGTGCCAGCAGGTTGTTACCGGCAGATACGCAGTATTTT.

The genes are TRBV7-2 and TRBJ2-3; 11 positions agree with TRBD2. Germline V lookup: CDR1 SGHTA, CDR2 FQGNSA. The trim removed 2 bases at V and 5 bases at J, leaving 3 bases unmatched. The CDR3 loop spans 15 amino acids. CDR3 in amino acids: CASSLPTSGVDTQYF. Written as DNA, the CDR3 is TGTGCCAGCAGCTTACCGACTAGCGGGGTAGATACGCAGTATTTT.

The chain is built from TRBV7-9 and TRBJ2-7; 7 positions agree with TRBD1. This CDR3 is 13 amino acids long. From germline, CDR1 is SEHNR and CDR2 FQNEAQ (reference sequence). The V gene end was trimmed by 5 bases and the J gene end by 3 bases; junction bases not matched to a gene: 4. CDR3 in amino acids: CASSPGQVYEQYF. The DNA for the CDR3 is TGTGCCAGCAGCCCTGGACAGGTCTACGAGCAGTACTTC. Combining the CDR3 with reference TRBV7-9 and TRBJ2-7 gives the whole variable domain DTGVSQNPRHKITKRGQNVTFRCDPISEHNRLYWYRQTLGQGPEFLTYFQNEAQLEKSRLLSDRFSAERPKGSFSTLEIQRTEQGDSAMYLCASSPGQVYEQYFGPGTRLTVT.

The J gene is TRBJ1-1, the V gene TRBV12-3 or TRBV12-4; D is unclear. CDR3 length: 13 residues. V lost 2 bases to trimming and J lost 7 bases, with 11 bases between them. CDR3 loop: CASSLTSGYEAFF. The CDR3 DNA reads as TGTGCCAGCAGTTTAACGTCCGGGTATGAAGCTTTCTTT.